This is a list of T cell receptor beta chains from one sample in a study of cytomegalovirus exposure and HLA in healthy donors. Some clones are missing from TCRdb's copy, which holds only in-frame ones; the method was immunoSEQ multiplex PCR. Found here are approximately 90,000 clones, under 85% of them singletons; the top ten hold about 1.9%. Sequenced: PBMCs. These receptors came from a boy between 10 and 17 years old in good health and CMV-seronegative. Each CDR3 is given without its conserved first and last residue. The order of the fields is clone size, V gene, CDR3 protein. Clone size, where shown, is once, few, many, or a class for clones that have expanded.

.,TRBV11-3,ASSPPRGLAGGPTDEQY
.,TRBV5-1,ASGESQGNKGYT
.,TRBV30,AWSGGWPYEQY
.,TRBV14,ASSPRRETQY
.,TRBV9,ASSPMGQGNGYT
.,TRBV7-9,ASSLSAINTEAF
.,TRBV4-2,ASSRAHEQY
.,TRBV14,ASSRQTGWAYEQY
.,TRBV6-1,ASSLRDRDNSPLH
once,TRBV14,ASSQIPGQRYEQY
.,TRBV6-1,ASSAGTGPSYEQY
few,TRBV2,ASSAGVANTGELF
.,TRBV29-1,SVEGQGRREQY
.,TRBV7-2,ASSPQGVPYGYT
.,TRBV14,ASSPRQVINEKLF
.,TRBV5-1,ASSTGTSGSSWNNEQF
.,TRBV5-5,ASSPTGMAGYT
once,TRBV28,ASSLGQGSYNEQF
.,TRBV15,ATSRAWTGKNIQY
.,TRBV6-1,ASSAGTAPGGPQH
.,TRBV5-4,ASSFSSGSYEQY
few,TRBV7-2,ASSLGGGYT
.,TRBV28,ASSDRNNSSLH
.,TRBV15,ATSRRVVQAYNEQF
.,TRBV30,AWSVILSSYNEQF
once,TRBV7-2,ASSRDIQKTLGPQH
.,TRBV29-1,SVEGGAGPVSYNEQF
.,TRBV27,ASSYSANYGYT
few,TRBV7-8,ASSLYRGGNEQF
.,TRBV28,ASRTGPGSGYT
.,TRBV28,ASSSRATNEKLF
.,TRBV27,ASRRGHLYEQY
once,TRBV9,ASSVGGRQETQY